This T cell receptor (beta chain) was retrieved from a study of blood T cell repertoires in COVID-19. The wider study: Specimens from acute and convalescent COVID-19 originated in the United States, Italy and Spain. PBMCs, B-cell-depleted T cells, or T cells provided the cDNA or gDNA that made up the material.

Per the original data handling: Using reference gene primer amplification, nucleated cell counts were estimated. The table came from immunoSEQ multiplex PCR; TCRdb's copy has only in-frame clones and leaves some out. The V and J calls and the clone size are those of that table, but D and trimming were determined from the DNA. The sample has about 33,000 clones, around nine tenths seen once. Germline CDR1 and CDR2: SGHDT and YYEEEE. V gave up 1 base and J gave up 5 bases, with 15 bases separating them. The CDR3 spans 15 residues. The TCR was taken from a human donor in a cohort sampled during active COVID-19. The chain joins TRBV5-6 to TRBJ1-1, with D hard to call. Sequenced sample: peripheral blood. The CDR3 DNA follows: TGTGCCAGCAGCTTGCTCCAAGCGCGATGGACTGAAGCTTTCTTT. Amino acid sequence: CASSLLQARWTEAFF.